Below are 8 T cell receptor beta chains sequenced from a single sample in a study of T cells in Graves' hyperthyroidism and ophthalmopathy. Amplified TCR beta CDR3 regions came from RNA transcripts. Using the HTBI primer set, a first-round RT-PCR was run on the TCR CDR3. TCRdb re-analysed the multiplex PCR reads in MiXCR, keeping a single row per CDR3 protein. The sample has more than 500,000 distinct CDR3 sequences, approximately 14% seen once. The sequenced sample consisted of blood. These receptor sequences come from a woman in her forties with Graves' ophthalmopathy.

This clonotype was seen many times. The CDR3 loop reads CASSLSSGVYEQYF. DNA for the CDR3: TGTGCCAGCAGCTTATCCTCGGGAGTCTACGAGCAGTACTTC. V gene TRBV7-8 combines with J gene TRBJ2-7; D is perhaps TRBD2 (6 bases). V was clipped by 2 bases and J by 3 bases, with 11 bases between them. This CDR3 contains 14 residues. From germline, CDR1 is SGHVS and CDR2 FQNEAQ.

The table lists this clonotype with a few counts. With a much larger clone just one base away, this may be a read error. The conserved phenylalanine or tryptophan normally closing the CDR3 is absent here, so this likely arose from a read error. This chain links TRBV27 with TRBJ1-1; TRBD1 is a possible D gene (5 bases). V was clipped by 4 bases and J by 1 base, with 16 bases between them. This CDR3 comprises 16 residues. Looked up from germline, CDR1 is MNHEY and CDR2 is SMNVEV (reference sequence). The CDR3 DNA is TGTGCCAGCAGTTCTCGTTCAGGGTCGAGGAACACTGAAGCTTTCTCT. Amino acid sequence: CASSSRSGSRNTEAFS.

This clonotype was detected many times. This rearrangement joins TRBV30 to TRBJ2-7, with TRBD2 identical over 8 bases. CDR3 length equals 14 residues. After removal of 0 bases from V and 2 bases from J, the junction contained 3 bases not matched to a gene. Germline loops: CDR1 GTSNPN, CDR2 SVGIG (reference sequence). The CDR3 nucleotides are TGTGCCTGGAGTGTAGGAGCGGGAGCCTACGAGCAGTACTTC. This translates into CAWSVGAGAYEQYF. The full variable domain, its missing parts supplied by reference TRBV30 and TRBJ2-7, is SQTIHQWPATLVQPVGSPLSLECTVEGTSNPNLYWYRQAAGRGLQLLFYSVGIGQISSEVPQNLSASRPQDRQFILSSKKLLLSDSGFYLCAWSVGAGAYEQYFGPGTRLTVT.

This clonotype occurred many times. The conserved closing phenylalanine or tryptophan is absent in this CDR3, likely reflecting a read error. CDR3 nucleotides: TGTGCCAGCAGGCGAGGCAGCGCAGGGCCCCAGCATTCT. Translation gives CASRRGSAGPQHS. The chain recombines TRBV28 with TRBJ1-5, with D hard to call. With 6 bases removed from V and 9 bases from J, the gap between germline ends came to 15 bases. The germline V gene has CDR1 MDHEN and CDR2 SYDVKM. The CDR3 length is 13 residues.

This clonotype has at least ten counts. The chain links TRBV28 to TRBJ2-7; D could derive from TRBD1 or TRBD2 (5 bases each). Germline loops: CDR1 MDHEN, CDR2 SYDVKM. Between the trimmed V and J ends, which lost 4 bases and 3 bases, there was a span of 19 bases. The CDR3 runs to 16 residues. The CDR3 DNA sequence: TGTGCCAGCAGTTCCTTGGGACGGCAGGGTAACTACGAGCAGTACTTC. Its translation is CASSSLGRQGNYEQYF. The full variable domain, with the rest looked up from reference TRBV28 and TRBJ2-7, is DVKVTQSSRYLVKRTGEKVFLECVQDMDHENMFWYRQDPGLGLRLIYFSYDVKMKEKGDIPEGYSVSREKKERFSLILESASTNQTSMYLCASSSLGRQGNYEQYFGPGTRLTVT.

This clonotype was detected many times. V usage is TRBV9 and J usage is TRBJ2-2; 11 nucleotides line up with TRBD2. Germline V CDR1 and CDR2: SGDLS, YYNGEE. The CDR3 is 16 amino acids. Trimming removed 3 bases from V and 2 bases from J; junction bases left unmatched: 3. The CDR3 region has the DNA TGTGCCAGCAGCGCAAGACTAGCGGGAAACACCGGGGAGCTGTTTTTT. This gives the protein CASSARLAGNTGELFF.

The J gene is TRBJ2-7, the V gene TRBV27; tentative D call: TRBD1 (6 bases). The CDR3 contains 14 residues. Germline V gives CDR1 MNHEY, CDR2 SMNVEV (reference sequence). With 7 bases removed from V and 2 bases from J, the gap between germline ends came to 15 bases. The CDR3 DNA reads as TGTGCCAGCACCCGATATGCAGGGGCCTACGAGCAGTACTTC. Encoded protein: CASTRYAGAYEQYF.

This clonotype came up many times. The chain joins TRBV20-1 to TRBJ2-5; TRBD2 is a possible D gene (5 bases). V gave up 5 bases and J gave up 4 bases, with 14 bases separating them. This CDR3 has 13 residues. Germline CDR1 DFQATT, CDR2 SNEGSKA (reference sequence). This CDR3 reads CSAVWRVGETQYF. DNA of the CDR3: TGCAGTGCTGTCTGGCGGGTGGGAGAGACCCAGTACTTC.